Here is one TCR beta chain with its context. Antigen specificity is unknown. The junction does not match germline at one end; this may be a read error. The sample originates from a study of blood T cells in healthy people across ages. Study-wide results and caveats: Estimated diversity, derived from one million T cells, was regarded as an underestimate. Aged donors had fewer naive CD4+ cells and lower diversity than long-lived donors. Significant beta diversity loss was already apparent by age roughly 43, declining roughly linearly.

Germline V gives CDR1 SQVTM, CDR2 ANQGSEA. The CDR3 covers 14 residues. A second PCR of 7 to 11 cycles used a sample-barcoded 5' primer and a J-beta primer mix. TCRdb re-analysed the 5' RACE reads in MiXCR, keeping a single row per CDR3 protein. The sample carries 1.5 million or so distinct CDR3 sequences, 35% to 45% recorded once. This TCR derives from a woman between 18 and 30 years old in good health. Input material: blood. The J gene is TRBJ2-1, the V gene TRBV29-1; 10 bases are shared with TRBD2. The CDR3 reads CSVLAGGSCNEQFF. The DNA of the CDR3 is TGCAGCGTGTTAGCGGGGGGTTCCTGCAATGAGCAGTTCTTC.